This TCR beta chain was retrieved from a study of cytomegalovirus exposure and HLA in healthy donors (TCRdb year 2017). Broadly, across the study: According to an earlier analysis of several hundred of the donors, 200 million or so T cells yielded roughly 110 million unique TCR beta sequences and approximately 300 Gb of sequence data. Approximately 310 gigabases of sequencing data and around 87 million unique TCR sequences were included in an early release covering about 620 HLA-typed donors. Of the roughly 390 genotyped donors, 75% to 85% were placed in the genetic ancestry cluster associated with self-reported Caucasian donors. The aim of the study was to test whether cataloging public T cell receptors could identify signatures of past pathogen exposure. The study used immunosequencing to profile the T cell repertoires of 600 to 850 subjects and linked those repertoires to cytomegalovirus serostatus. Besides the first cohort of roughly 660 subjects, a separate validation cohort made up of roughly 120 different subjects was used. High-throughput TCR immunosequencing, statistical association of individual TCRs with disease status, and machine learning were combined to predict cytomegalovirus infection status. A later analysis re-analyzed previously published TCR beta repertoires from 600 to 850 donors and added high-resolution HLA genotyping to study TCR occurrence patterns. In the later analysis, no new phenotypic data were used to find candidate immune exposures; instead, reliance was placed on TCR beta sequences and their occurrence across donors. An earlier analysis of approximately 630 of the donors applied high-throughput TCR beta sequencing to assess whether each TCR beta V gene segment acted as functional or pseudogenic. Donor age, sex, ethnicity and CMV serostatus were collected together with the repertoire data. A later genetic analysis used genome-wide SNP genotypes for about 60% of the roughly 700 donors, treating that subset as a discovery cohort. Every discovery cohort repertoire had been produced on one sequencing platform. HLA typing covered class I and class II loci at four-digit resolution. Typing coverage differed by locus: A, B, C, DRB1 and DQB1 were typed in about 629-630 donors, DQA1 in around 500, DPA1 in 600 to 610, and DPB1 in 472. Because of strong linkage in the cohort, 5 or 6 DR-DQ haplotypes were treated as single units for association and clustering. Among 398 genotyped donors of the cohort, an average of about 220,000 unique TCR beta nucleotide sequences was sequenced per donor, of which roughly 18% were non-productive.

In regard to this clone: This clone's antigen is unknown. Base quality data are lacking; no much larger clone is found one base away.

Here is what the overall study found, with its caveats: Several of the top co-occurrence clusters appeared to be linked to parvovirus B19, influenza, CMV and Epstein-Barr virus, according to a later analysis. V-gene and J-gene trimming of TCR beta chains was associated with a missense DCLRE1C variant in a later genetic analysis, and the association was replicated in an independent cohort. Because some donors lacked HLA typing at each locus, the association tests relied only on the typed subset. The cohort was sequenced for TCR beta chains only, and without alpha or paired-chain data the features that could be detected were limited. Broadly in line with IMGT annotations, most TCR beta V segments showed up in productive rearrangements about 87% or about 30% of the time in an earlier analysis of approximately 640 of the donors. The study listed 150 to 200 TCR beta chains as associated with cytomegalovirus. According to a later genetic analysis, donors in an Asian-associated ancestry cluster had fewer N-insertions in productive TCRs than the roughly 700-donor mean. At a false discovery rate of 0.05, a later analysis linked under 20,000 TCR beta sequences to specific HLA alleles. The earlier analysis of approximately 540 of the donors excluded roughly 17 rarely observed V segments, including chromosome 9 orphons, because counts were too low. For the cohort, immune exposure information was limited to CMV serostatus. Roughly uniform sequencing depth across donors was assumed in presence/absence analyses, although this assumption may not hold. In vitro tests confirmed that three of the cytomegalovirus-associated TCR beta chains recognize cytomegalovirus antigens. Cytomegalovirus status was reported to be diagnosed by the classifier with high specificity and sensitivity in both the original and validation cohorts. Most TCR sequences were observed very rarely across donors, whereas some public TCRs were present in many individuals. In a later analysis, TCR association rates were found to vary across HLA loci, with the most associated TCRs seen for DRB1 alleles and the fewest for HLA-C alleles. Some IMGT-functional V segments, including TRBV6-2 and TRBV6-3, could not be distinguished by the 87-base-pair reads and were therefore excluded. Compared with equally common non-associated chains, HLA-associated TCR beta chains in a later analysis were more clonally expanded and had lower generation probabilities. A later analysis found that most CMV-associated TCR beta chains appeared HLA-restricted, with HLA associations seemingly driven largely by CMV exposure. Strong co-occurrence of HLA alleles, especially DR and DQ, made assigning TCR associations to individual alleles difficult. The authors suggested that the approach could potentially be generalized to other disease states and immunological phenotypes. A further reported finding was that TCR beta sequences accurately predicted the HLA-A and HLA-B alleles for most subjects in the first cohort. Linkage disequilibrium might explain the correlated functional status among segregating V segments, but an unknown experimental factor could not be excluded. The sequencing pipeline was judged likely to have produced a cluster of highly shared sequence variants as a technical artifact.

Receptors were amplified or captured by the immunoSEQ multiplex PCR assay. For the multiplex PCR, a mixture combining 60 forward primers for TCR Vbeta segments and 13 reverse primers for TCR Jbeta segments was used. The CDR3 region of rearranged TCR beta genes was amplified from genomic DNA with a multiplex PCR assay. On the Illumina HiSeq System, the amplified TCR beta libraries were sequenced as 87-base-pair reads. Turning to the authors' computational methods: A later analysis counted some 74 million unique TCR beta chains across the 640 or so repertoires, and some 11 million of these chains were shared by at least two donors. Raw reads were error-corrected and collapsed into unique sequences by a nearest-neighbor algorithm in which closely related sequences were merged to remove PCR and sequencing errors. CDR3 sequences were aligned to IMGT reference sequences to assign V, D and J gene segments. Each retained sequence needed at least a six-nucleotide match to both a V gene segment and a J gene segment. Rearrangements were classified as productive when the CDR3 lacked stop codons and remained in frame with V and J, and all other rearrangements were classified as non-productive. Following IMGT convention, CDR3 was defined as the stretch from the second conserved V-encoded cysteine to the conserved J-encoded phenylalanine. In an earlier analysis of around 570 of the donors, sequences lacking an unambiguous match to a single V gene segment were excluded. In an earlier analysis of some 590 of the donors, V segments were called functional above 56.7% productive rearrangements and were called segregating when the between-donor standard deviation exceeded 5%. To diagnose cytomegalovirus status from the catalog of TCR beta chain sequences, a statistical classification framework was built. In a later analysis, TCR nucleotide sequences were compared against IMGT/GENE-DB human TR gene sequences so that V and J genes could be assigned. The TCRdist pipeline was used in a later analysis to assign CDR3 sequences and most-parsimonious VDJ recombination scenarios. In a later analysis, every TCR beta chain was defined by the combination of its CDR3 amino acid sequence and its V-gene family, and reads without a unique V-gene family were dropped. As a way to deal with suspected cross-contamination and a sequencing artifact, a later analysis dropped over 550 nucleotide sequences that were highly shared and had low generation probability. In a later analysis, a clonal expansion index was calculated for each public chain from normalized within-repertoire ranks of inferred template counts. Generation probabilities in a later analysis came from a VDJ recombination model fitted to out-of-frame rearrangements, and those results were checked against IGoR. In a later analysis, TCR-TCR, TCR-HLA and TCR-CMV co-occurrence was scored with hypergeometric tests, and a repertoire-size bias correction was applied to TCR pairs. False discovery rates were estimated in a later analysis by permuting HLA or CMV assignments 20 times. A later analysis grouped co-occurring TCRs with DBSCAN, adding TCRdist sequence similarity when clustering within HLA-allele-positive subsets. Repertoires with fewer than 30,000 or more than 120,000 public chains, plus five repertoires with anomalous nucleotide sharing, were excluded from co-occurrence clustering. TCRdb's version of the immuneACCESS table is confined to in-frame rearrangements and falls short of the full clone set. An unresolved V gene accounts for under half of the shortfall where checked; the remainder is of unknown origin. V, J and clone size are taken as reported in that table, and D and trimming were inferred from the DNA itself. The sample contains 150,000 to 200,000 clones, more than 65% of them found a single time. 1.8% of the sample belongs to the ten largest clones.

The cohort comprised 710 or so healthy bone marrow donors. At the time of sampling, all cohort members were nominally healthy, though unrecorded immune exposures were likely present. The donor was CMV seronegative and belonged to the group of under 400 seronegative cohort members. A peripheral blood sample was provided by each donor, and peripheral blood mononuclear cells were used for TCR beta sequencing. Genomic DNA extraction from the blood cell samples was performed with the Qiagen DNeasy Blood Extraction Kit. CDR1 MNHNS and CDR2 SASEGT were looked up in the germline V gene. Inclusive of the bounding cysteine and phenylalanine, the CDR3 is 14 residues long. Of the read, only the CDR3 DNA is kept; its 42 bases are in frame from base 1. Clipping removes 6 bases from V and 1 base from J, with 6 as the unmatched junction base count.

Material for sequencing was PBMCs. This TCR was sampled from a woman younger than 45 in good health and CMV-seronegative. This receptor chain uses TRBV6-1 and TRBJ2-7; 7 central bases correspond to TRBD1. Here is the DNA: TGTGCCAGCAGCAACGGGGACAGTTCCTACGAGCAGTACTTC. This is translated as CASSNGDSSYEQYF.